This TCR beta chain was sequenced during a study of glioma-infiltrating T cells. Using RNA template, CDR3s of TCR alpha and beta were amplified with iRepertoire arm-PCR. From the multiplex PCR reads, TCRdb called clonotypes with MiXCR, one entry per CDR3 protein. The data contain some 100,000 distinct CDR3 sequences, less than 30% of them singletons. This CDR3 contains 14 residues. V was pared by 5 bases and J by 2 bases, with 3 bases of the junction left unmatched. Germline loops: CDR1 SGHTA, CDR2 FQGTGA. This clonotype has a count of ten or more. Specimen: glioma tissue, nonneoplastic brain tissue, or PBMCs (not recorded which). This TCR was recovered from a human donor with low-grade glioma or glioblastoma, undergoing nonglioma brain surgery, or in good health (not recorded which). This chain uses TRBV7-3 with TRBJ1-1; 9 bases match TRBD1. The CDR3 sequence: CASSQTGGNTEAFF. The CDR3 coding sequence is TGTGCCAGCAGCCAAACAGGGGGCAACACTGAAGCTTTCTTT.